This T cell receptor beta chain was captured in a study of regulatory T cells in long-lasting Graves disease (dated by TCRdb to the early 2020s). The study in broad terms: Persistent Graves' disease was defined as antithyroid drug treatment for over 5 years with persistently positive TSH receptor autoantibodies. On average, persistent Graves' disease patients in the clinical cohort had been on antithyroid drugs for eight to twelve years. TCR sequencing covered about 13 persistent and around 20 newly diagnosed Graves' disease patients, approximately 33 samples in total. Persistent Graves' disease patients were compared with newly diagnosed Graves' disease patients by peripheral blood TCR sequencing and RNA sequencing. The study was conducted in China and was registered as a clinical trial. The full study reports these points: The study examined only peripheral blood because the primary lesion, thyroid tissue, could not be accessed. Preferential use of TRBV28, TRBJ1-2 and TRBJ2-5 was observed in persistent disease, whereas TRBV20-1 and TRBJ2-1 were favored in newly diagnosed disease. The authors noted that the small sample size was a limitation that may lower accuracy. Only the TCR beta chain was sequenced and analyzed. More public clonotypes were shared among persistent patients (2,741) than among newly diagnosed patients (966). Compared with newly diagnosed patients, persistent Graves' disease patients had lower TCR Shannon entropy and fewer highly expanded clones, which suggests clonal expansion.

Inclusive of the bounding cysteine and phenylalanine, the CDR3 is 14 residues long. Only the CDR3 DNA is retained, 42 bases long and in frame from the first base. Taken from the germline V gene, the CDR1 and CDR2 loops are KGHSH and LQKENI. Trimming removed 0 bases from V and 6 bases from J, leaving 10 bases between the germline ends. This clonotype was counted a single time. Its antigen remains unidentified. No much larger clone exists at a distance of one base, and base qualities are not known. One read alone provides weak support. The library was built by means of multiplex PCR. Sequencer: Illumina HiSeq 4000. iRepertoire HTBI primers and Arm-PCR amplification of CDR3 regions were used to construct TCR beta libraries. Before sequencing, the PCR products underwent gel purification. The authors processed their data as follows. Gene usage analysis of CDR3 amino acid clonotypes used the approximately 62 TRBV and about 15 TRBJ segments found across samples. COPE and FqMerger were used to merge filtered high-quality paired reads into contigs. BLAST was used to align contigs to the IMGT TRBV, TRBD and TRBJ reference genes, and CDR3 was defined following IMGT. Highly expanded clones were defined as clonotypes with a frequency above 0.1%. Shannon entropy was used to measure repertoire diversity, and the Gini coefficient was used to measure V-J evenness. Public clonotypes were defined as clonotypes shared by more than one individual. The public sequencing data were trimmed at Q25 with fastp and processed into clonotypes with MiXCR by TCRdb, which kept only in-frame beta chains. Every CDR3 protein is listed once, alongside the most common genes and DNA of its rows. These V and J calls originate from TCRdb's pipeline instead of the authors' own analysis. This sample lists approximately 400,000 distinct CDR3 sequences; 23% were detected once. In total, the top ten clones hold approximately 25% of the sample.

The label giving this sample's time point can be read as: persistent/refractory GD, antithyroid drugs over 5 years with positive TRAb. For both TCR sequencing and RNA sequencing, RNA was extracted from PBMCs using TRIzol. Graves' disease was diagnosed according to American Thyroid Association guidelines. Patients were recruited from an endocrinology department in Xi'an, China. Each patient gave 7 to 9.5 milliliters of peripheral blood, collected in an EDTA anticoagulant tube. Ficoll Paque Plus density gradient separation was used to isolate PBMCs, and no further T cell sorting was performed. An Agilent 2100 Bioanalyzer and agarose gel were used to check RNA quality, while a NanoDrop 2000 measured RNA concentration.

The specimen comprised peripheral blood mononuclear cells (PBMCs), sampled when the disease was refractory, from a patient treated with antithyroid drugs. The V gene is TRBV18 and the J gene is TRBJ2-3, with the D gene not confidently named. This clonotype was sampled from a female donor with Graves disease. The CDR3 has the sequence CASSPPAGADTQYF. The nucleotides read TGTGCCAGCTCACCACCGGCAGGAGCCGATACGCAGTATTTT.